One sample yielded the 4 T cell receptor beta chains listed below, sequenced in a study of blood T cell repertoires in COVID-19 (dated by TCRdb to the early 2020s). Libraries were prepared through the immunoSEQ multiplex PCR assay. TCRdb limited this immuneACCESS table to in-frame rearrangements with V and J called. A share of clones is missing; checked studies link under half to unresolved V genes, and the rest is unexplained. In all, the sample holds around 300,000 clones, and 75% to 90% of those were seen once. The ten largest account for roughly 13% of the sample. The specimen was peripheral blood. Source of these receptors: a woman aged 70 to 79 with COVID-19, enrolled during active disease.

The J gene is TRBJ2-5, the V gene TRBV6-5; 7 bases map to TRBD1. The CDR3 length is 13 residues. Germline-derived CDR1 and CDR2 are MNHEY and SVGAGI. Losses at the gene ends were 6 bases for V and 1 base for J; bases not matched to a gene: 2. The CDR3: CASRSGGQETQYF. The DNA for the CDR3 is TGTGCCAGCAGATCAGGGGGCCAAGAGACCCAGTACTTC.

This clone was seen once. This rearrangement joins TRBV11-2 to TRBJ1-2; D is undetermined. The CDR3 sequence is 14 residues long. V lost 6 bases to trimming and J lost 0 bases, with 11 bases between them. Germline-derived CDR1 and CDR2 are SGHAT and FQNNGV. Written as DNA, the CDR3 is TGTGCCAGCAGTTCCTTTCTCGCTAACTATGGCTACACCTTC. Its translation is CASSSFLANYGYTF.

This chain joins TRBV5-6 and TRBJ1-1, with 7 bases aligning to TRBD1. Per germline, CDR1 SGHDT and CDR2 YYEEEE. Trimming removed 3 bases from V and 3 bases from J; junction bases left unmatched: 11. This CDR3 contains 16 residues. The CDR3 coding sequence is TGTGCCAGCAGCTCCGTTACAGGGGAGGAGTACACTGAAGCTTTCTTT. It specifies CASSSVTGEEYTEAFF.

In DNA form, the CDR3 reads TGTGCCAGTAGTATAGTAGGGGGATCTGGAAACACCATATATTTT. It translates to CASSIVGGSGNTIYF. The chain recombines TRBV19 with TRBJ1-3; possible D gene TRBD1, 6 bases. The V gene's germline CDR1 is LNHDA and CDR2 SQIVND (reference sequence). The V end lost 1 base, the J end lost 1 base, and 8 bases lay between the germline ends. The CDR3 totals 15 residues.